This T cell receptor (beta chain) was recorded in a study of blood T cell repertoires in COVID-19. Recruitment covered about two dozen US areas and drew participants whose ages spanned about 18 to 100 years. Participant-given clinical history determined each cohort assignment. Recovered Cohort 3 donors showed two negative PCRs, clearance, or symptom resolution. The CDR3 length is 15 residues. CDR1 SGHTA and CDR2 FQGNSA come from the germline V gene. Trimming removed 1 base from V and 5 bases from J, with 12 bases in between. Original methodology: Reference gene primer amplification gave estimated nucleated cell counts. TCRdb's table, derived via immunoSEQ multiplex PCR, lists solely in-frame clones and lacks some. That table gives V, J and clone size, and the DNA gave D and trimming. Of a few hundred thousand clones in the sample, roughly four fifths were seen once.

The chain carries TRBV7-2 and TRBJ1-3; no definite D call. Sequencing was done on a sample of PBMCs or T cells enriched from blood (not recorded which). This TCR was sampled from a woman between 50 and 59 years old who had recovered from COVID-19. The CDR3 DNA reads TGTGCCAGCAGCTTAGTAGCCGGGGAGCGAAACACCATATATTTT. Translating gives CASSLVAGERNTIYF.